The 8 T cell receptor beta chains below come from one sample, sequenced in a study of blood T cell repertoires in COVID-19. The assay was immunoSEQ multiplex PCR, and TCRdb's table has in-frame clones only and misses some. The sample has about 40,000 clones, roughly 80% seen once; the top ten hold under 30%. Sequencing used peripheral blood. The receptors were gathered from a human donor with acute or convalescent COVID-19. The donor label of this sample is uncertain.

This clone has just one count. V gene TRBV7-3 combines with J gene TRBJ1-1; weak D call: TRBD1 (5 bases). Germline CDR1 is SGHTA and CDR2 is FQGTGA. The CDR3 loop spans 13 amino acids. Trimming cost V 7 bases and J 1 base, with 10 bases left between them. The CDR3 sequence: CASTFGQNTEAFF. The CDR3 DNA reads TGTGCCAGCACCTTCGGACAGAACACTGAAGCTTTCTTT.

The chain combines TRBV20-1 with TRBJ2-7, with D possibly matching TRBD1 (5 bases). V was shortened by 3 bases and J by 6 bases, with 15 bases between the two germline ends. The germline V gene encodes CDR1 DFQATT and CDR2 SNEGSKA (reference sequence). The CDR3 is made up of 13 amino acids. The CDR3 here is CSASRGSLGEQYF. CDR3 coding DNA: TGCAGTGCTAGTAGGGGATCCTTGGGCGAGCAGTACTTC.

The chain has TRBV10-3 and TRBJ2-1; 10 bases line up with TRBD1. Trimming cost V 8 bases and J 5 bases; bases outside gene matches: 3. The germline V gene has CDR1 ENHRY and CDR2 SYGVKD. The CDR3 is 13 amino acids. The CDR3 sequence: CAILGTGDNEQFF. In nucleotides, the CDR3 is TGTGCCATCCTAGGGACAGGGGACAATGAGCAGTTCTTC.

This chain joins TRBV6-5 and TRBJ2-7; D call uncertain. Trimming left V 0 bases short and J 2 bases short, with 11 bases between. The CDR3 spans 15 residues. Germline lookup yields CDR1 MNHEY and CDR2 SVGAGI. CDR3 in DNA: TGTGCCAGCAGTTACTCGTATCAACAGACCTACGAGCAGTACTTC. Protein: CASSYSYQQTYEQYF.

This clone was picked up a small number of times. The gene calls are TRBV19 and TRBJ1-1, with 7 bases that match TRBD1. CDR3 length equals 13 residues. CDR1 is LNHDA, CDR2 SQIVND, per germline (reference sequence). J lost 5 bases, V lost 2 bases, and 2 bases had no gene match. The DNA for the CDR3 is TGTGCCAGTAGTATACCGGGACAGACTGAAGCTTTCTTT. As protein: CASSIPGQTEAFF.

This clone occurred a few times. The chain is built from TRBV7-3 and TRBJ2-1, with TRBD1 as a possible D gene (5 bases). Germline loops: CDR1 SGHTA, CDR2 FQGTGA. Trimming shortened V by 3 bases and J by 7 bases, and 10 bases separated the two germline ends. The CDR3 contains 13 residues. This CDR3 is CASSLPGSNEQFF. In DNA, the CDR3 is TGTGCCAGCAGCTTGCCAGGGTCTAATGAGCAGTTCTTC.

The table lists this clone with a few counts. The rearrangement uses TRBV14 and TRBJ2-7, with a possible D match to TRBD1 (5 bases). From germline, CDR1 is SGHDN and CDR2 FVKESK. The CDR3 is made up of 12 amino acids. V lost 4 bases and J 6 bases, leaving 10 bases between the germline ends. CDR3 protein: CASSPPGPEQYF. The CDR3 DNA reads TGTGCCAGCAGCCCCCCAGGGCCCGAGCAGTACTTC.

The gene calls are TRBV25-1 and TRBJ1-1, with D perhaps TRBD1 (6 bases). The germline gives CDR1 MGHDK, CDR2 SYGVNS. The CDR3 covers 14 residues. V was trimmed by 4 bases and J by 1 base, leaving 10 bases between them. CDR3 protein: CASSGPTGNTEAFF. The CDR3 DNA follows: TGTGCCAGCAGTGGCCCGACAGGGAACACTGAAGCTTTCTTT.